The 13 T cell receptor beta chains below come from one sample, sequenced in a study of blood T cell repertoires in COVID-19. Measured with immunoSEQ multiplex PCR; TCRdb has only the in-frame clones, and not every one. The sample has hundreds of thousands of clones, 88% seen once. The source material was peripheral blood. These receptors originate from a woman aged 30 to 39 with COVID-19, enrolled during active disease.

The rearrangement joins TRBV5-1 to TRBJ2-7, with TRBD2 identical over 8 bases. From germline, CDR1 is SGHRS and CDR2 YFSETQ. The CDR3 has 15 amino acids. V lost 0 bases and J lost 4; bases outside the gene matches: 6. The CDR3 is CASSLVGGRQYEQYF. The CDR3 DNA reads as TGCGCCAGCAGCTTGGTCGGCGGGAGGCAATACGAGCAGTACTTC.

The chain couples TRBV20-1 to TRBJ2-1, with a weak D call TRBD1 (6 bases). V lost 6 bases to trimming and J lost 10 bases, with 13 bases between them. Germline CDR1 is DFQATT and CDR2 is SNEGSKA (reference sequence). The CDR3 spans 11 residues. The CDR3 bases are TGCAGTGCCTTAGGGACACACGAGCAGTTCTTC. Its protein is CSALGTHEQFF.

The rearrangement uses TRBV7-2 and TRBJ2-1; a weak D match, TRBD1 (6 bases). The ends were cut back, 5 bases at V and 4 bases at J, with 24 bases in the middle. Germline CDR1 SGHTA, CDR2 FQGNSA. The CDR3 spans 18 residues. In DNA form, the CDR3 reads TGTGCCAGCAGCACCCAAAGAGGTGGGGTGAGGGGGTACAATGAGCAGTTCTTC. It codes for CASSTQRGGVRGYNEQFF.

This chain joins TRBV14 and TRBJ2-1; 11 positions match TRBD2. The CDR3 is made up of 15 amino acids. V dropped 4 bases and J dropped 5; count of bases not matched to a gene: 4. From germline, CDR1 is SGHDN and CDR2 FVKESK. The CDR3 DNA reads TGTGCCAGCAGCCTACTAGCGGGAGTCGACAATGAGCAGTTCTTC. Its protein product is CASSLLAGVDNEQFF.

The chain links TRBV27 to TRBJ1-2; 7 positions agree with TRBD1. The junction had 8 bases not matched to a gene; V was cut back by 6 bases and J by 4 bases. CDR3 length: 14 residues. Germline CDR1 is MNHEY and CDR2 is SMNVEV (reference sequence). In DNA form, the CDR3 reads TGTGCCAGCAGCCCAAGGACAGGAAGCTATGGCTACACCTTC. Translation gives CASSPRTGSYGYTF.

The chain joins TRBV7-2 to TRBJ1-4, with 10 bases lining up with TRBD1. Germline V gene data show CDR1 as SGHTA and CDR2 as FQGNSA. The CDR3 has 14 amino acids. The V gene end was trimmed by 3 bases and the J gene end by 8 bases; junction bases not matched to a gene: 3. The CDR3 DNA follows: TGTGCCAGCAGCTTGGGACAGGGGTGGGAAAAACTGTTTTTT. Its translation is CASSLGQGWEKLFF. The variable domain in full, with the rest retrieved from reference TRBV7-2 and TRBJ1-4, is GAGVSQSPSNKVTEKGKDVELRCDPISGHTALYWYRQSLGQGLEFLIYFQGNSAPDKSGLPSDRFSAERTGGSVSTLTIQRTQQEDSAVYLCASSLGQGWEKLFFGSGTQLSVL.

The J gene is TRBJ1-6, the V gene TRBV6-6; unclear D gene. Germline CDR1 is MNHNY and CDR2 is SVGAGI (reference sequence). The V gene lost 7 bases and the J gene lost 7 bases, with 14 bases spanning the gap. This CDR3 spans 14 amino acids. The CDR3 loop reads CASTPVPPNSPLHF. The CDR3 region has the DNA TGTGCCAGCACCCCGGTGCCCCCGAATTCACCCCTCCACTTT.

The V gene is TRBV15, the J gene TRBJ2-3; 10 bases are a match to TRBD2. Germline CDR1 LNHNV, CDR2 YYDKDF (reference sequence). The CDR3 loop spans 16 amino acids. V lost 3 bases to trimming and J lost 2 bases; unmatched junction nucleotides: 5. CDR3 DNA: TGTGCCACCAGCAGGGAGCTAGCGGGAGCCACAGATACGCAGTATTTT. Amino acid sequence: CATSRELAGATDTQYF.

The V and J genes are TRBV6-6 and TRBJ2-1; D might be TRBD2 (6 bases). Trimming removed 10 bases at V and 6 bases at J, with 16 bases between. The CDR3 is made up of 13 amino acids. CDR1 is MNHNY and CDR2 is SVGAGI in the germline V gene (reference sequence). CDR3 nucleotide sequence: TGTGCCATCGGGACTTCTCCGCTCAATGAGCAGTTCTTC. It translates to CAIGTSPLNEQFF.

This rearrangement joins TRBV28 to TRBJ2-3; 10 bases line up with TRBD1. V gave up 3 bases and J gave up 1 base; unmatched junction bases: 1. Germline V CDR1 and CDR2: MDHEN, SYDVKM. CDR3 length: 15 amino acids. CDR3 sequence reads: CASSFGQGGTDTQYF. CDR3 in DNA: TGTGCCAGCAGTTTCGGACAGGGGGGCACAGATACGCAGTATTTT.

The chain uses TRBV4-3 and TRBJ2-3; 7 nucleotides align to TRBD1. CDR3 size: 18 residues. With V trimmed by 1 base and J by 0 bases, 10 bases remained unmatched. In germline, CDR1 is LGHNA, CDR2 YSLEER. The CDR3 nucleotides are TGCGCCAGCAGCCAAGGACCCCCCGGGACAGATAGCACAGATACGCAGTATTTT. Translating gives CASSQGPPGTDSTDTQYF.

This sequence joins TRBV5-1 and TRBJ2-7, with 7 bases lining up with TRBD2. Trimming took 4 bases from V and 2 from J; bases not matched to a gene: 9. CDR1 and CDR2 (germline): SGHRS, YFSETQ. This CDR3 region has 15 residues. The CDR3 sequence is CASSQNPSGPYEQYF. Here the CDR3 DNA reads TGCGCCAGCAGCCAGAATCCTAGCGGACCCTACGAGCAGTACTTC.

This clone was recorded a few times. The rearrangement links TRBV11-2 to TRBJ2-3, with D tentatively TRBD2 (5 bases). V lost 5 bases and J lost 3, with 12 bases in between. CDR3 length: 14 residues. The V gene's germline CDR1 is SGHAT and CDR2 FQNNGV. CDR3 nucleotide sequence: TGTGCCAGCAGCCACCTCCGGGGAACAGATACGCAGTATTTT. It translates to CASSHLRGTDTQYF. The variable domain in full, with the rest retrieved from reference TRBV11-2 and TRBJ2-3, is EAGVAQSPRYKIIEKRQSVAFWCNPISGHATLYWYQQILGQGPKLLIQFQNNGVVDDSQLPKDRFSAERLKGVDSTLKIQPAKLEDSAVYLCASSHLRGTDTQYFGPGTRLTVL.